The clone carrying this TCR beta chain was counted between two and nine times. What it binds is not known. Multiplex touch-down PCR with TRB-A/B primers amplified rearranged V-D-J TRB sequences. TCRdb ran MiXCR on the multiplex PCR reads and lists one entry per CDR3 protein. Of 3,000 to 3,500 distinct CDR3 sequences listed, about 39% are singletons. The data were taken from a study of T cell repertoires in aging, cancer and after chemotherapy. About the research overall: Paired samples before and after chemotherapy came from glioblastoma patients receiving temozolomide-based therapy.

The template was genomic DNA from peripheral blood, not RNA. Study-level points and caveats: Loss of evenness, beyond lost richness, contributed to age-related TCR diversity decline in cancer patients.

The germline V gene encodes CDR1 GTSNPN and CDR2 SVGIG (reference sequence). V gave up 1 base and J gave up 2 bases; unmatched junction bases: 5. This CDR3 has 15 amino acids. This receptor was obtained from a human donor with a solid tumor. Sequencing used blood. This chain joins TRBV30 and TRBJ2-7, with TRBD2 matching over 10 bases. CDR3 protein: CAWSALAGVAYEQYF. The DNA of the CDR3 is TGTGCCTGGAGTGCCCTAGCGGGAGTCGCCTACGAGCAGTACTTC.